This T cell receptor (beta chain) was observed in a study of blood T cell repertoires in COVID-19. The method was immunoSEQ multiplex PCR; TCRdb's version includes in-frame clones alone and lacks a portion of them. The sample lists about 160,000 clones; roughly 84% were seen once. This clone was recorded once. The CDR3 has 16 residues. Trimming left V 7 bases short and J 3 bases short, with 19 bases between. Germline values: CDR1 SGHRS, CDR2 YFSETQ. This clonotype originated in a woman in her sixties or seventies with COVID-19, enrolled during active disease. V and J are TRBV5-1 and TRBJ2-2, with a weak D call TRBD1 (6 bases). Specimen: peripheral blood. The CDR3 sequence: CASHSLGTPYTGELFF. CDR3 nucleotide sequence: TGCGCCAGCCATTCCCTCGGGACACCCTACACCGGGGAGCTGTTTTTT.